This T cell receptor (beta chain) originates from a study of T-cell memory formation after mild COVID-19. About the research overall: Clusters were largely donor specific. Findings and limits, study-wide: Cross-reactive memory appears to have joined, as suggested by some responding clones showing up in pre-infection memory.

Constant-segment primers and 5'RACE yielded cDNA libraries for TCR alpha and TCR beta, each carrying sample barcodes and UMIs. TCRdb re-derived calls from the 5' RACE reads in MiXCR, one entry per CDR3 protein. The repertoire holds approximately 480,000 distinct CDR3 sequences, with 18% as singletons. On this clonotype: What it binds is not known.

Germline V lookup: CDR1 KGHDR, CDR2 SFDVKD. With 1 base clipped from V and 3 bases from J, the junction kept 3 bases outside the gene matches. CDR3 length: 17 residues. Sequencing was carried out using PBMCs or a T cell subset sorted from them (not recorded which). The V and J genes are TRBV24-1 and TRBJ2-1, with 12 positions matching TRBD2. This receptor was identified in an adult woman who had mild COVID-19 (a few samples of this study predate the infection). Cell type and time point are not known. The CDR3 region is CATSDFPTSGSYNEQFF. In nucleotides, the CDR3 is TGTGCCACCAGTGATTTCCCGACTAGCGGGAGCTACAATGAGCAGTTCTTC.